What follows are 15 T cell receptor beta chains derived from one specimen sequenced in a study of T cell repertoires and HLA-DP antigens. No antigen has been assigned to these receptors. Sequencing was performed with immunoSEQ multiplex PCR; in TCRdb, only in-frame clones are kept and a portion is missing. The sample consists of about 120,000 clones, approximately 92% of them appearing once. Sequencing used CD4+ T cells from PBMCs. All receptors come from a woman aged 18 to 35 in good health and CMV-seronegative.

The CDR3 loop is CASRQGGLADTQYF. In DNA, the CDR3 is TGTGCCAGCAGACAGGGGGGGCTTGCAGATACGCAGTATTTT. This chain connects TRBV28 to TRBJ2-3; TRBD1 might be the D (8 bases). CDR1 and CDR2 (germline): MDHEN, SYDVKM. The CDR3 consists of 14 residues. Trimming shortened V by 6 bases and J by 4 bases, and 14 bases separated the two germline ends.

The chain couples TRBV18 to TRBJ2-3; D possibly corresponds to TRBD2 (5 bases). The length of the CDR3 is 13 residues. Germline V gives CDR1 KGHSH, CDR2 LQKENI. Trimming cost V 3 bases and J 3 bases, with 7 bases left between them. The CDR3 DNA sequence: TGTGCCAGCTCACCGGGAGTAACAGATACGCAGTATTTT. The encoded protein is CASSPGVTDTQYF.

The chain carries TRBV7-9 and TRBJ2-7, with D hard to call. Germline assignment: CDR1 SEHNR and CDR2 FQNEAQ (reference sequence). The length of the CDR3 is 12 residues. Trimming stripped 1 base from V and 2 bases from J, with 3 bases between. CDR3 residues: CASSLETYEQYV. The CDR3 DNA sequence: TGTGCCAGCAGCTTAGAGACCTACGAGCAGTACGTC.

This clone was counted only a few times. The rearrangement links TRBV27 to TRBJ1-5; 8 nucleotides match TRBD1. Germline V gene sequence: CDR1 MNHEY, CDR2 SMNVEV (reference sequence). V was pared by 5 bases and J by 4 bases, with 7 bases of the junction left unmatched. This CDR3 spans 15 amino acids. This CDR3 is CASSRTGKGNQPQHF. CDR3 sequence (DNA): TGTGCCAGCAGTCGGACAGGGAAAGGAAATCAGCCCCAGCATTTT.

V usage is TRBV18 and J usage is TRBJ2-1, with unresolved D. V was shortened by 3 bases and J by 0 bases, with 12 bases between the two germline ends. The CDR3 contains 16 residues. Germline CDR1 is KGHSH and CDR2 is LQKENI. CDR3 region: CASSPDSGSSYNEQFF. The CDR3 region has the DNA TGTGCCAGCTCACCCGACTCAGGAAGCTCCTACAATGAGCAGTTCTTC.

This chain uses TRBV28 with TRBJ2-7, with 9 bases fitting TRBD1. There are 15 residues in the CDR3. Germline CDR1 and CDR2: MDHEN and SYDVKM. Trimming took 5 bases from V and 4 from J; bases not matched to a gene: 9. CDR3 sequence (DNA): TGTGCCAGCAGTCATCTCGGGACAGGGAGATACGAGCAGTACTTC. Amino acids: CASSHLGTGRYEQYF.

This clone was seen a single time. This chain links TRBV2 with TRBJ1-3; unclear D gene. The CDR3 loop spans 16 amino acids. Trimming removed 6 bases from V and 5 bases from J, with 20 bases in between. Germline values: CDR1 SNHLY, CDR2 FYNNEI. The CDR3 sequence is CASSPGPGGGRNTIYF. The CDR3 DNA reads as TGTGCCAGCAGCCCCGGGCCCGGAGGAGGAAGAAACACCATATATTTT. Full variable domain (outside the CDR3, taken from reference TRBV2 and TRBJ1-3): EPEVTQTPSHQVTQMGQEVILRCVPISNHLYFYWYRQILGQKVEFLVSFYNNEISEKSEIFDDQFSVERPDGSNFTLKIRSTKLEDSAMYFCASSPGPGGGRNTIYFGEGSWLTVV.

This sequence joins TRBV5-8 and TRBJ2-5; TRBD1 is a possible D gene (6 bases). The CDR3 spans 15 residues. Per germline, CDR1 SGHTS and CDR2 YDEGEE. The V end was cut by 2 bases, the J end by 1 base, with 12 bases between. CDR3 DNA: TGTGCCAGCAGCTTAAATGTAGGGGGCCAAGAGACCCAGTACTTC. Its protein product is CASSLNVGGQETQYF.

The V gene is TRBV19, the J gene TRBJ1-3, with D tentatively TRBD1 (6 bases). The germline V and J ends were trimmed by 3 bases and 1 base, with 10 bases remaining between them. The CDR3 covers 15 residues. The V gene's germline CDR1 is LNHDA and CDR2 SQIVND (reference sequence). CDR3 sequence (DNA): TGTGCCAGTAGTATCCCACAGGGATCTGGAAACACCATATATTTT. Translation gives CASSIPQGSGNTIYF.

This clone was observed once. The chain carries TRBV15 and TRBJ2-6, with 7 positions matching TRBD1. CDR3 length: 18 residues. V dropped 1 base and J dropped 0; count of bases not matched to a gene: 6. Germline CDR1 reads LNHNV; CDR2 reads YYDKDF (reference sequence). The CDR3 coding sequence is TGTGCCACCAGCAGAGTGGGACAGACCTACTCTGGGGCCAACGTCCTGACTTTC. Its translation: CATSRVGQTYSGANVLTF.

The chain uses TRBV4-2 and TRBJ2-5, with D unresolved. Trimming took 5 bases from V and 4 from J, leaving 14 bases between them. Germline CDR1 reads LGHNA; CDR2 reads YNFKEQ. The CDR3 consists of 14 residues. CDR3 protein: CASSRSSGPETQYF. The CDR3 nucleotides are TGTGCCAGCAGCAGATCTAGTGGGCCAGAGACCCAGTACTTC.

V is TRBV4-1 and J is TRBJ1-6; no reliable D call. Germline V gives CDR1 MGHRA, CDR2 YSYEKL. The V and J ends lost 4 bases and 0 bases respectively, with 13 bases between them. The CDR3 contains 17 residues. The CDR3 bases are TGCGCCAGCAGCCTCACGGACCGAAGCTCCTATAATTCACCCCTCCACTTT. It translates to CASSLTDRSSYNSPLHF.

The rearrangement joins TRBV10-3 to TRBJ1-2; 8 positions match TRBD1. V was pared by 4 bases and J by 4 bases, with 14 bases of the junction left unmatched. The CDR3 sequence is 17 residues long. CDR1 and CDR2 (germline): ENHRY, SYGVKD. CDR3 nucleotides: TGTGCCATCAGTGCAAGTGTGGGTCAGGGGGCGGCCTATGGCTACACCTTC. This translates into CAISASVGQGAAYGYTF.

On this clone: Other DNA sequences of this sample code for an identical CDR3. The rearrangement joins TRBV29-1 to TRBJ1-1; tentatively, D is TRBD1 (5 bases). This CDR3 has 13 amino acids. Germline V gene lookup returns CDR1 SQVTM and CDR2 ANQGSEA. The V gene lost 6 bases and the J gene lost 1 base, with 12 bases spanning the gap. In DNA form, the CDR3 reads TGCAGCGTGGCGGGACGGGCGAACACTGAAGCTTTCTTT. Its translation is CSVAGRANTEAFF.

This clone is deemed medium-sized. The V gene is TRBV7-9, the J gene TRBJ2-1; D is perhaps TRBD1 (5 bases). Germline V gene sequence: CDR1 SEHNR, CDR2 FQNEAQ (reference sequence). The CDR3 loop spans 14 amino acids. V dropped 3 bases and J dropped 4 bases, with 10 bases sitting between them. CDR3 sequence: CASSFQGQYNEQFF. The DNA of the CDR3 is TGTGCCAGCAGCTTCCAGGGTCAATACAATGAGCAGTTCTTC.